This T cell receptor beta chain was captured in a study of T cells in tuberculosis. This CDR3 contains 14 residues. CDR1 MNHNS and CDR2 SASEGT come from the germline V gene. V dropped 6 bases and J dropped 5 bases, with 16 bases sitting between them. This clone showed up just once. Sequenced by immunoSEQ multiplex PCR; TCRdb stores in-frame clones only, minus some. The data hold about 33,000 clones, with about 95% observed a single time. The sample consisted of PBMCs. J is TRBJ1-2 and V is TRBV6-1; tentatively, D is TRBD1 (5 bases). The clonotype originates from a donor under 30 with latent tuberculosis or without tuberculosis infection. CDR3 bases: TGTGCCAGCAGGGCAGGCGGGGGGGGTTATGGCTACACCTTC. Encoded protein: CASRAGGGGYGYTF.